This T cell receptor (beta chain) was captured by sequencing in a study of blood T cell repertoires in COVID-19. Study overall: COVID-19 samples, acute and convalescent, were from the United States, Italy and Spain. Nucleic acid was either cDNA or gDNA, and it came from T cells, B-cell-depleted T cells, or PBMCs.

Participants had their cohort set by participant-reported clinical history. Trimming at V came to 5 bases and at J to 8 bases, leaving 6 bases not matched to a gene. The CDR3 is made up of 13 amino acids. Germline CDR1 and CDR2: MDHEN and SYDVKM. Authors' analysis steps: Estimated nucleated cell counts came from reference gene primer amplification. The method was immunoSEQ multiplex PCR; TCRdb's version includes in-frame clones alone and lacks a portion of them. Clonal size and the V and J genes are those of that table, whereas D and trimming came from the DNA. The data show 180,000 or so clones, with roughly 90% seen just once and 0.95% to 1.5% held by the top ten.

The source is a human donor with acute COVID-19. The donor label of this sample is uncertain. The specimen was PBMCs or T cells enriched from blood (not recorded which). The chain uses TRBV28 and TRBJ1-2; TRBD1 agrees at 9 bases. The CDR3, as DNA: TGTGCCAGCAGTCAACAGGGGGCGGGAGGCTACACCTTC. Protein product: CASSQQGAGGYTF.